Below, 9 T cell receptor beta chains from the same sample are listed, as sequenced in a study of T cell responses to AZD1222 COVID-19 vaccine (dated by TCRdb to about 2021). What the time point label conveys for this sample: baseline before first vaccination. The library relied on the immunoSEQ multiplex PCR assay. Drawn from immuneACCESS, this table holds only the in-frame rearrangements with V and J called that TCRdb kept. Clones are partly lost; checked studies trace under half to an unresolved V gene and leave the rest unexplained. The sample data list 150,000 to 200,000 clones, and approximately 93% of these were observed just once. The top ten clonotypes cover 3.5% to 4.5% of the sample. The source was peripheral blood, collected on day 0 of AZD1222 vaccination. The source of these receptors is an adult in good health.

V and J are TRBV7-9 and TRBJ1-2; possibly TRBD1 for D (5 bases). This CDR3 is 14 amino acids long. Looked up from germline, CDR1 is SEHNR and CDR2 is FQNEAQ (reference sequence). V lost 5 bases and J lost 1, with 11 bases in between. CDR3 protein: CASSLTGHNYGYTF. The CDR3 nucleotides are TGTGCCAGCAGCCTTACGGGGCATAACTATGGCTACACCTTC. The whole variable domain, filled in from reference TRBV7-9 and TRBJ1-2, reads DTGVSQNPRHKITKRGQNVTFRCDPISEHNRLYWYRQTLGQGPEFLTYFQNEAQLEKSRLLSDRFSAERPKGSFSTLEIQRTEQGDSAMYLCASSLTGHNYGYTFGSGTRLTVV.

The chain links TRBV18 to TRBJ1-1; D may be TRBD1 (5 bases). Germline values: CDR1 KGHSH, CDR2 LQKENI. V lost 4 bases and J 0 bases, leaving 21 bases between the germline ends. This CDR3 has 18 residues. The CDR3 here is CASSLLSWDAEMNTEAFF. For the CDR3, the DNA is TGTGCCAGCTCACTATTATCTTGGGACGCAGAAATGAACACTGAAGCTTTCTTT.

The gene calls are TRBV6-5 and TRBJ1-1; D remains ambiguous. Germline V CDR1 and CDR2: MNHEY, SVGAGI. The V end was cut by 2 bases, the J end by 3 bases, with 10 bases between. The CDR3 spans 14 residues. The CDR3: CASSYAQRDTEAFF. The CDR3 DNA reads TGTGCCAGCAGTTACGCCCAGAGGGACACTGAAGCTTTCTTT.

CDR3 DNA: TGTGCCAGCAGAAGGACGGGGGCCTACGAGCAGTACTTC. Translation: CASRRTGAYEQYF. The chain combines TRBV2 with TRBJ2-7; D might be TRBD2 (6 bases). The CDR3 has 13 amino acids. Trimming pared 6 bases from V and 2 bases from J, leaving 11 bases between. CDR1 is SNHLY, CDR2 FYNNEI, per germline. The whole variable domain, remainder taken from reference TRBV2 and TRBJ2-7, is EPEVTQTPSHQVTQMGQEVILRCVPISNHLYFYWYRQILGQKVEFLVSFYNNEISEKSEIFDDQFSVERPDGSNFTLKIRSTKLEDSAMYFCASRRTGAYEQYFGPGTRLTVT.

The chain is built from TRBV2 and TRBJ1-4, with TRBD1 identical over 9 bases. Germline V lookup: CDR1 SNHLY, CDR2 FYNNEI. The CDR3 runs to 15 residues. The V and J ends lost 7 bases and 8 bases, in that order; junction bases with no gene match: 11. The CDR3 loop is CASKHIVTGGEKLFF. CDR3 nucleotide sequence: TGTGCCAGCAAACATATAGTGACAGGGGGGGAAAAACTGTTTTTT.

CDR3 DNA sequence: TGTGCCAGCAGTTACGACGCTAACTATGGCTACACCTTC. Translating it yields CASSYDANYGYTF. The gene calls are TRBV6-5 and TRBJ1-2; D is uncertain. Between the trimmed V and J ends, which lost 2 bases and 0 bases, there was a span of 4 bases. The CDR3 extends over 13 amino acids. CDR1 is MNHEY, CDR2 SVGAGI, per germline.

The rearrangement links TRBV6-5 to TRBJ1-4; D may be TRBD1 (6 bases). V lost 6 bases to trimming and J lost 8 bases, with 16 bases between them. Germline lookup yields CDR1 MNHEY and CDR2 SVGAGI. The CDR3 length is 14 residues. The CDR3 region has the DNA TGTGCCAGCAGGCCCTGGGGGGGCGGGGAAAAACTGTTTTTT. Its translation is CASRPWGGGEKLFF.

In its sample, this clone was seen once. This sequence joins TRBV3-1 (or the pseudogene TRBV3-2) and TRBJ1-2; tentative D call: TRBD1 (6 bases). Between the trimmed V and J ends, which lost 4 bases and 8 bases, there was a span of 14 bases. Per germline, CDR1 LGHDT and CDR2 YNNKEL (reference sequence). The CDR3 sequence is 13 residues long. CDR3 in DNA: TGTGCCAGCAGCCTAACAGGGCTTCAGGGCTACACCTTC. It specifies CASSLTGLQGYTF.

The table lists this clone with a count of one. This sequence joins TRBV28 and TRBJ1-6; 8 nucleotides line up with TRBD1. The CDR3 totals 12 residues. J lost 14 bases, V lost 6 bases, and 6 bases had no gene match. Germline V gives CDR1 MDHEN, CDR2 SYDVKM. The CDR3 is CASRTGGQALHF. The CDR3 DNA follows: TGTGCCAGCAGAACAGGGGGTCAAGCCCTCCACTTT.